This section outlines one T cell receptor (beta chain) sequence together with its context. This clonotype was counted only a few times. This clone's antigen is unknown. It has no much larger one-base neighbor in the sample; base qualities were not kept. Data came from an Illumina NovaSeq 6000. TCRalpha and TCRbeta cDNA libraries were built by 5'RACE with constant-segment primers, adding sample barcodes and unique molecular identifiers. Trizol reagent was used to extract RNA from every sample. The libraries were amplified in two PCR steps, and the second step added a second sample barcode and Illumina TruSeq adapters. Sequencing of the libraries was done on an Illumina NovaSeq, producing 2 x 150 bp paired-end reads. Turning to the authors' computational methods: Reads were demultiplexed and collapsed into UMI-guided consensus sequences with migec v1.2.7. Using mixcr v2.1.11, UMI consensuses were aligned to TRA and TRB V and J templates and then assembled into clonotypes. A clonotype was counted as expanded or contracted only when both edgeR and NoisET called the clonotype significant, with the noise models trained on biological replicates. For edgeR calls, a false discovery rate-adjusted p below 0.01 and a log2 fold-change threshold of 1 were applied. As an exploratory analysis of dynamics, max-normalized trajectories of the 1000 most abundant clonotypes were examined with PCA combined with hierarchical clustering. Separately sequenced CD4+ and CD8+ repertoires were used to assign the CD4 or CD8 phenotype of responding clones. TCRdb handled the public reads itself, with Q25 trimming in fastp and clone calling in MiXCR, and kept productive beta chains. Rows merge per CDR3 protein into single entries with the most common DNA and genes. The V and J calls and clone size come from TCRdb's table, not from the authors' own analysis. In this sample the table shows about 210,000 distinct CDR3 sequences, roughly 30% of which occur a single time. Of the sample, roughly 10% falls within the top ten clones.

The entry originates in a study of T-cell memory formation after mild COVID-19 (dated by TCRdb to the early 2020s). Describing the broader study: TCR sequence clusters from the two donors were largely donor specific. Longitudinal TCRalpha and TCRbeta repertoire sequencing tracked T-cell clones expanding and contracting after mild COVID-19 in a couple of donors. The cohort was made up of two young adult volunteers, one female and one male, who were previously healthy.

Study-level results and caveats: Only a couple of mild cases were covered in the study, and larger cohorts including severe cases with pre-infection samples were considered necessary. Balanced CD4/CD8 phenotypes were observed for clones contracting from day 15 to 85, whereas a bias towards CD4+ was observed for a second wave of clones expanding from day 15 to 37. Some responding clones were detected in pre-infection memory, suggesting pre-existing cross-reactive memory T cells joined the SARS-CoV-2 response. The second-wave clones that peaked on day 37 were not confirmed to be SARS-CoV-2 specific. Contracting CD4+ clones were found mainly in CM and EM memory subsets, while CD8+ clones were enriched in EMRA.

Ficoll-Paque density gradient centrifugation was used to isolate PBMCs. V is shortened by 7 bases, J by 7 bases, and the region joining them spans 10 bases. The CDR3 runs 10 residues from the cysteine to the phenylalanine. The retained sequence is limited to the CDR3, 30 bases, with the frame set at the first base. From a lookup of the germline V gene, CDR1 and CDR2 are SQVTM and ANQGSEA. The V gene is TRBV29-1 and the J gene is TRBJ2-5; no D gene is confidently identified. This TCR came from an adult woman who had mild COVID-19 (a few samples of this study predate the infection). The sample titles of this study are shuffled in the database, so cell type and time point are left out; the donor was told from shared clones. Specimen: PBMCs or a T cell subset sorted from them (not recorded which). The DNA sequence is as follows: TGCAGCGCCCTGAGAGGGACCCAGTACTTC. Its amino acids are CSALRGTQYF.